This is a list of T cell receptor beta chains from one sample in a study of T cell changes during pregnancy in multiple sclerosis. The data were produced by immunoSEQ multiplex PCR, yet TCRdb's version contains in-frame clones alone and is incomplete. Of 38,000 or so clones in the sample, 85% to 95% are singletons; the top ten hold over 0.95%. Source: peripheral blood, taken before pregnancy. The receptors were sampled from a female donor with multiple sclerosis, enrolled in a pregnancy study. The CDR3 runs from the conserved cysteine through the conserved F or W. The D gene is left open where the match is weak. Size is stated for part of the rows, as once, few or many counts, or as a class when the clone is expanded.

d_gene: TRBD1
v_gene: TRBV11-1
abundance: .
j_gene: TRBJ2-5
CDR3nt: TGTGCCAGCAGCTTAGCTCCGGGACAGCAAGAGACCCAGTACTTC
CDR3aa: CASSLAPGQQETQYF

d_gene: .
v_gene: TRBV6-5
abundance: .
j_gene: TRBJ2-7
CDR3nt: TGTGCCAGCCGCGGGACGGCAAGCTACGAGCAGTACTTC
CDR3aa: CASRGTASYEQYF

d_gene: .
v_gene: TRBV12-5
abundance: once
j_gene: TRBJ1-2
CDR3nt: TGTGCTAGTGGTTCGCAGGTGGAAGGAGGCGGCTACACCTTC
CDR3aa: CASGSQVEGGGYTF

d_gene: .
v_gene: TRBV7-2
abundance: .
j_gene: TRBJ2-3
CDR3nt: TGTGCCAGCAGCTTAACTAGCAGCACAGATACGCAGTATTTT
CDR3aa: CASSLTSSTDTQYF

d_gene: TRBD1
v_gene: TRBV5-1
abundance: .
j_gene: TRBJ1-2
CDR3nt: TGCGCCAGCAGCTGGGGCGGACAGGACTATGGCTACACCTTC
CDR3aa: CASSWGGQDYGYTF

d_gene: .
v_gene: TRBV18
abundance: .
j_gene: TRBJ2-7
CDR3nt: TGTGCCAGCTCACCACCAGGGGCGCGGGGCGAGCAGTACTTC
CDR3aa: CASSPPGARGEQYF

d_gene: TRBD1
v_gene: TRBV5-1
abundance: .
j_gene: TRBJ2-5
CDR3nt: TGCGCCAGCAGCTTGTCCGGACAGGCATGGGAGACCCAGTACTTC
CDR3aa: CASSLSGQAWETQYF

d_gene: TRBD2
v_gene: TRBV19
abundance: .
j_gene: TRBJ2-5
CDR3nt: TGTGCCAGTAGTATTCGGGAAGCGGGGGTAGAGACCCAGTACTTC
CDR3aa: CASSIREAGVETQYF

d_gene: TRBD2
v_gene: TRBV2
abundance: .
j_gene: TRBJ2-7
CDR3nt: TGTGCCAGCAGTTTGACTAGCGGGACGGGCGAGCAGTACTTC
CDR3aa: CASSLTSGTGEQYF

d_gene: .
v_gene: TRBV28
abundance: .
j_gene: TRBJ2-7
CDR3nt: TGTGCCAGCAGTTTCAACTACGAGCAGTACTTC
CDR3aa: CASSFNYEQYF

d_gene: TRBD1
v_gene: TRBV2
abundance: few
j_gene: TRBJ1-1
CDR3nt: TGTGCCAGCAGTGGGGACAGGGGAACTGAAGCTTTCTTT
CDR3aa: CASSGDRGTEAFF

d_gene: .
v_gene: TRBV11-2
abundance: few
j_gene: TRBJ1-3
CDR3nt: TGTGCCAGCAGCTTCGGGACTTCTGGAAACACCATATATTTT
CDR3aa: CASSFGTSGNTIYF

d_gene: .
v_gene: TRBV9
abundance: .
j_gene: TRBJ2-7
CDR3nt: TGTGCCAGCAGCGTAGGACCGGTCGGGGGGCGGGATCACTACGAGCAGTACTTC
CDR3aa: CASSVGPVGGRDHYEQYF

d_gene: .
v_gene: TRBV7-2
abundance: .
j_gene: TRBJ2-7
CDR3nt: TGTGCCAGCAGCTTAGGTAGCAGGGCCGAGCAGTACTTC
CDR3aa: CASSLGSRAEQYF

d_gene: TRBD1
v_gene: TRBV6-6
abundance: .
j_gene: TRBJ1-4
CDR3nt: TGTGCCAGCAGTGGGACAGCCACCTTGGAGGGTGAAAAACTGTTTTTT
CDR3aa: CASSGTATLEGEKLFF

d_gene: .
v_gene: TRBV9
abundance: .
j_gene: TRBJ2-3
CDR3nt: TGTGCCAGCAGCGTAGCTTTACAGGGCACAGATACGCAGTATTTT
CDR3aa: CASSVALQGTDTQYF

d_gene: .
v_gene: TRBV19
abundance: .
j_gene: TRBJ2-3
CDR3nt: TGTGCCAGTAGTCCCCTCGGGGGAGATACGCAGTATTTT
CDR3aa: CASSPLGGDTQYF

d_gene: .
v_gene: TRBV10-3
abundance: .
j_gene: TRBJ2-5
CDR3nt: TGTGCCATCAGTGACAGGAACCAAGAGACCCAGTACTTC
CDR3aa: CAISDRNQETQYF

d_gene: TRBD2
v_gene: TRBV6-4
abundance: .
j_gene: TRBJ2-1
CDR3nt: TGTGCCAGCAGTGAAGCGGGAGGCTCCTACAATGAGCAGTTCTTC
CDR3aa: CASSEAGGSYNEQFF

d_gene: .
v_gene: TRBV16
abundance: .
j_gene: TRBJ1-5
CDR3nt: TGTGCCAGCAGCCACCCAAGGGGCATCAATCAGCCCCAGCATTTT
CDR3aa: CASSHPRGINQPQHF

d_gene: .
v_gene: TRBV5-1
abundance: .
j_gene: TRBJ2-7
CDR3nt: TGCGCCAGCAGCTACAGCTCCTACGAGCAGTACTTC
CDR3aa: CASSYSSYEQYF

d_gene: TRBD2
v_gene: TRBV11-3
abundance: .
j_gene: TRBJ2-1
CDR3nt: TGTGCCAGCAGCCCGCGACTAGCGGGTTCTTACAATGAGCAGTTCTTC
CDR3aa: CASSPRLAGSYNEQFF

d_gene: .
v_gene: TRBV5-6
abundance: .
j_gene: TRBJ2-1
CDR3nt: TGTGCCAGCAGCCTAAAGGGCGCGGCAAATAGCGGTGAGCAGTTCTTC
CDR3aa: CASSLKGAANSGEQFF

d_gene: TRBD1
v_gene: TRBV4-1
abundance: once
j_gene: TRBJ2-7
CDR3nt: TGCGCCAGCAGCCGGGGGGGGACAGGGTCCTACGAGCAGTACTTC
CDR3aa: CASSRGGTGSYEQYF

d_gene: .
v_gene: TRBV6-6
abundance: .
j_gene: TRBJ2-7
CDR3nt: TGTGCCAGCAGTTACTCAGGGGAATACCCCTCCTACGAGCAGTACTTC
CDR3aa: CASSYSGEYPSYEQYF

d_gene: TRBD2
v_gene: TRBV30
abundance: once
j_gene: TRBJ2-3
CDR3nt: TGTGCCTTCTGGGGACTAGCGGAGGGGGTGGATACGCAGTATTTT
CDR3aa: CAFWGLAEGVDTQYF

d_gene: TRBD1
v_gene: TRBV7-2
abundance: .
j_gene: TRBJ1-2
CDR3nt: TGTGCCAGCAGCTTAGTGGGGACAGGGATTAACTATGGCTACACCTTC
CDR3aa: CASSLVGTGINYGYTF